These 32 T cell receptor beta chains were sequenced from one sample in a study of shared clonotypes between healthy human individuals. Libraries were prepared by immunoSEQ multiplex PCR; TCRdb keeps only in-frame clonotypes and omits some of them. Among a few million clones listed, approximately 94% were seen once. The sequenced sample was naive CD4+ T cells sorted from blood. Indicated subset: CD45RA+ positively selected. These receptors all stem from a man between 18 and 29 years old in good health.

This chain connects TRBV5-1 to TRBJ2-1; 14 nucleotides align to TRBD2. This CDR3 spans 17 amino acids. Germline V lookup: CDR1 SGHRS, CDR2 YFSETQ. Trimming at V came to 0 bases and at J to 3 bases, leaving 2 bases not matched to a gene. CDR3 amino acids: CASSLGLAGGSYNEQFF. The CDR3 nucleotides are TGCGCCAGCAGCTTGGGACTAGCGGGAGGGAGCTACAATGAGCAGTTCTTC.

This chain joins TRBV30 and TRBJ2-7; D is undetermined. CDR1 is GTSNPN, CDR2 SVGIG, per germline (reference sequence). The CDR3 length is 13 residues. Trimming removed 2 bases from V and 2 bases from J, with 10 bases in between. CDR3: CAWSTGLPYEQYF. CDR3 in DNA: TGTGCCTGGAGTACCGGGCTCCCCTACGAGCAGTACTTC.

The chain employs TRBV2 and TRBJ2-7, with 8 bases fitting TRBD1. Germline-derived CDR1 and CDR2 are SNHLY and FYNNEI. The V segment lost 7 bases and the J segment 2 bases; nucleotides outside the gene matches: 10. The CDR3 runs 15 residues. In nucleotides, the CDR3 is TGTGCCAGCACCATAGGACAGGGTAAAACCTACGAGCAGTACTTC. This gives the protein CASTIGQGKTYEQYF. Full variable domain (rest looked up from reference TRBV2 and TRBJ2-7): EPEVTQTPSHQVTQMGQEVILRCVPISNHLYFYWYRQILGQKVEFLVSFYNNEISEKSEIFDDQFSVERPDGSNFTLKIRSTKLEDSAMYFCASTIGQGKTYEQYFGPGTRLTVT.

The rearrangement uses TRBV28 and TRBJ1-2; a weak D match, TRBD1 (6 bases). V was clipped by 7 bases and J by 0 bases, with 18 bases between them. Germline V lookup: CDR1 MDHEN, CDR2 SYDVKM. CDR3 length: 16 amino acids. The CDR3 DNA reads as TGTGCCAGCACCTATCCTGTCTCAGGGGCTAACTATGGCTACACCTTC. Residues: CASTYPVSGANYGYTF.

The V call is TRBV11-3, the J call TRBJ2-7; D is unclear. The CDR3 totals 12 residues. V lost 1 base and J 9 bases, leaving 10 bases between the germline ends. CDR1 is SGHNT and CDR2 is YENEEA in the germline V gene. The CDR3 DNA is TGTGCCAGCAGCTTAGGTGAAGCAAGGCAGTACTTC. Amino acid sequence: CASSLGEARQYF.

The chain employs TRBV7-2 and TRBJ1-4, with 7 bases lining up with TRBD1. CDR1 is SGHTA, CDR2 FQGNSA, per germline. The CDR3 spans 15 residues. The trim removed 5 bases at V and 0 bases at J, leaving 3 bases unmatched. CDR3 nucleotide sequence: TGTGCCAGCAGCCAAGGGACAGCAACTAATGAAAAACTGTTTTTT. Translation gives CASSQGTATNEKLFF.

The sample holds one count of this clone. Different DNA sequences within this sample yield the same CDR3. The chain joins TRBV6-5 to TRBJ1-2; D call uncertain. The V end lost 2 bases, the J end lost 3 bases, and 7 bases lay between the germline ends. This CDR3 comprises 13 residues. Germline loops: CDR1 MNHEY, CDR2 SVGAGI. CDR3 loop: CASSYDRDYGYTF. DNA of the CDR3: TGTGCCAGCAGTTACGACCGGGACTATGGCTACACCTTC.

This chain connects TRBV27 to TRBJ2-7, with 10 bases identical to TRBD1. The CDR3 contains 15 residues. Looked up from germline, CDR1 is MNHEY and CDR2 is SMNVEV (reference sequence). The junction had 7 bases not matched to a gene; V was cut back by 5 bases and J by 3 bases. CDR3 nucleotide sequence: TGTGCCAGCAGTCAAGGACAGGGGGGATACTACGAGCAGTACTTC. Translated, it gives CASSQGQGGYYEQYF.

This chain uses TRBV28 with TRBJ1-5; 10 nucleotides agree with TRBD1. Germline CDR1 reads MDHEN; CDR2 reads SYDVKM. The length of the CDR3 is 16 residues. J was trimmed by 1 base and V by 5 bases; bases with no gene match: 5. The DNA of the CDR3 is TGTGCCAGCAGTGCGCCGGGACAGGGGAGCAATCAGCCCCAGCATTTT. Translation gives CASSAPGQGSNQPQHF.

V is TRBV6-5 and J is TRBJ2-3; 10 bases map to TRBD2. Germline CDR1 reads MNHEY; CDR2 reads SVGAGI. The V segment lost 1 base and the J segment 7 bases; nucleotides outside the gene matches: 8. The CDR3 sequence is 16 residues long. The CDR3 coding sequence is TGTGCCAGCAGTTACTTCCCTAGCGGGAGTAAAAATACGCAGTATTTT. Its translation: CASSYFPSGSKNTQYF.

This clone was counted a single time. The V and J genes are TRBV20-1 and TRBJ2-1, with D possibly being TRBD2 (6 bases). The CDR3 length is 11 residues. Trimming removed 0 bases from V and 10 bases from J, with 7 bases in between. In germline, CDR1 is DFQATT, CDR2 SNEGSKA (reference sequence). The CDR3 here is CSARDRGEQFF. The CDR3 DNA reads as TGCAGTGCTAGAGATCGGGGGGAGCAGTTCTTC.

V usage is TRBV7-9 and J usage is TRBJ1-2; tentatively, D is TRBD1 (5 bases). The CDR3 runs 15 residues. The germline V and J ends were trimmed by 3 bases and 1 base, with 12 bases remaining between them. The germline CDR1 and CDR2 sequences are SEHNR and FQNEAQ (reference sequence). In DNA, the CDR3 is TGTGCCAGCAGCTTGGGGCCGGGGGGTAACTATGGCTACACCTTC. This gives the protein CASSLGPGGNYGYTF.

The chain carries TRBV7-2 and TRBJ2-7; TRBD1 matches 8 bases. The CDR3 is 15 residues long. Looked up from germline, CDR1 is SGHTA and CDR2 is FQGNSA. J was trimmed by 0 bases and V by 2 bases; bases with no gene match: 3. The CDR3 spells CASSLMTGDSYEQYF. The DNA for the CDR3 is TGTGCCAGCAGCTTAATGACAGGGGACTCCTACGAGCAGTACTTC.

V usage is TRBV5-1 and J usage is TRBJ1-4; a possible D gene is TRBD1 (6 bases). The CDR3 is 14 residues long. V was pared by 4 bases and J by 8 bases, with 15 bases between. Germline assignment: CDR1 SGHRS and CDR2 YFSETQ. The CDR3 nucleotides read TGCGCCAGCAGCGTTGGGGACACCCAAGAAAAACTGTTTTTT. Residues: CASSVGDTQEKLFF.

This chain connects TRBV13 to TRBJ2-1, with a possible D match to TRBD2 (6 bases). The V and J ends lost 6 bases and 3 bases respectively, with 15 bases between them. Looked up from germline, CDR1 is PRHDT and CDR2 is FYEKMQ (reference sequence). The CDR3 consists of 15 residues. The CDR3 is CASSKGSGLYNEQFF. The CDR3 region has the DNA TGTGCCAGCAGTAAGGGAAGCGGGCTCTACAATGAGCAGTTCTTC.

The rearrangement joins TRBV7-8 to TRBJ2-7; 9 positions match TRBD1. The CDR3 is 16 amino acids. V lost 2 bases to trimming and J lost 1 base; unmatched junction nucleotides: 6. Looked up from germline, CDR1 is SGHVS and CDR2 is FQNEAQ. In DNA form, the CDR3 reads TGTGCCAGCAGCTTACTGGGACAGGGTACGTCCTACGAGCAGTACTTC. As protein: CASSLLGQGTSYEQYF.

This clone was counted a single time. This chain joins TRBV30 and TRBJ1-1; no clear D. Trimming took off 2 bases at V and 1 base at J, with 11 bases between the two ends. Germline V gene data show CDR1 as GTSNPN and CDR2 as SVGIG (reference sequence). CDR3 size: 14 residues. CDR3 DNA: TGTGCCTGGAGTCGGGAAGGGAGGAACACTGAAGCTTTCTTT. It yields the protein CAWSREGRNTEAFF.

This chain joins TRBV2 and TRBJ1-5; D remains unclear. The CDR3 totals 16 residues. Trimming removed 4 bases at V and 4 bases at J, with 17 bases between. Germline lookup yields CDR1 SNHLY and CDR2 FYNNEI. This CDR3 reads CASSASTRSFNQPQHF. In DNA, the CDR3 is TGTGCCAGCAGTGCTAGCACCCGATCCTTTAATCAGCCCCAGCATTTT.

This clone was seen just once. CDR3 DNA sequence: TGTGCCAGCAGTTTAACGGCAGGGAAACTGTTTTTT. Amino acid sequence: CASSLTAGKLFF. The chain uses TRBV28 and TRBJ1-4; D perhaps matches TRBD1 (5 bases). This CDR3 comprises 12 residues. Trimming took 2 bases from V and 11 from J, leaving 9 bases between them. The germline CDR1 and CDR2 sequences are MDHEN and SYDVKM.

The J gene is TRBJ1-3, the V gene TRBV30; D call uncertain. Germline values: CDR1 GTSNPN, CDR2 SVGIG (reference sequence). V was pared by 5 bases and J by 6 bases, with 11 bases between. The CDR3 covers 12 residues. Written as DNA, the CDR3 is TGTGCCTGGGCTTCTTCACAAAACACCATATATTTT. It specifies CAWASSQNTIYF.

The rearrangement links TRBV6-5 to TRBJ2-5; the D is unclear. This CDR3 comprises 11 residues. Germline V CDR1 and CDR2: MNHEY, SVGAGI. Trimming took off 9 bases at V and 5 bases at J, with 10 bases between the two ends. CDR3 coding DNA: TGTGCCAGTACCCGACGGGAGACCCAGTACTTC. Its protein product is CASTRRETQYF.

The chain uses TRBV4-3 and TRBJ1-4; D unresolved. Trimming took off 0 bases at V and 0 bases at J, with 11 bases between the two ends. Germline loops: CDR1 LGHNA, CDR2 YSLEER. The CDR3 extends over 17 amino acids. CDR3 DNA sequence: TGCGCCAGCAGCCAAGATTACCAGGCATCAACTAATGAAAAACTGTTTTTT. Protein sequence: CASSQDYQASTNEKLFF.

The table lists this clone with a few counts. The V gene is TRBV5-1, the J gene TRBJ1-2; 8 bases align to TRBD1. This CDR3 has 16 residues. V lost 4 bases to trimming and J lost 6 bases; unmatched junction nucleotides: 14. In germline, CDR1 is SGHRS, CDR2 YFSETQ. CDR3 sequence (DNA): TGCGCCAGCAGCCCCCAATTGGCAGGGGGCGCGGATGGCTACACCTTC. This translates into CASSPQLAGGADGYTF.

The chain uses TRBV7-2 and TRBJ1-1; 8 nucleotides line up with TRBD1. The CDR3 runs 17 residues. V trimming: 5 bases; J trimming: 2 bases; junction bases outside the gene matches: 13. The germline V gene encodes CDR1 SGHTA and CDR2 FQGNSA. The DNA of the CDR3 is TGTGCCAGCAGCCTCACGATCCGACAGGGGAGAAACACTGAAGCTTTCTTT. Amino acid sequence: CASSLTIRQGRNTEAFF.

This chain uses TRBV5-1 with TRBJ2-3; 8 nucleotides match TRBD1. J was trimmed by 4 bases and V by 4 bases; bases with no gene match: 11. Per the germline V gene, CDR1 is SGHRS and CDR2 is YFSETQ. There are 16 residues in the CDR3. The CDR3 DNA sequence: TGCGCCAGCAGCCAAAACGACAGGGGTATCGCAGATACGCAGTATTTT. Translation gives CASSQNDRGIADTQYF. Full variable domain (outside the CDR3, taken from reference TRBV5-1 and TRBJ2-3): KAGVTQTPRYLIKTRGQQVTLSCSPISGHRSVSWYQQTPGQGLQFLFEYFSETQRNKGNFPGRFSGRQFSNSRSEMNVSTLELGDSALYLCASSQNDRGIADTQYFGPGTRLTVL.

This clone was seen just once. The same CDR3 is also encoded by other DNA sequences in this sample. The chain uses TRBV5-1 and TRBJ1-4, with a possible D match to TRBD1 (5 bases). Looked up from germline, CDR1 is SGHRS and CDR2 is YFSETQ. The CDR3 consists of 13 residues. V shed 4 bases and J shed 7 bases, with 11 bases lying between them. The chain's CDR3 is CASSRGSGEKLFF. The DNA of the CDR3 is TGCGCCAGCAGCCGGGGGAGCGGTGAAAAACTGTTTTTT.

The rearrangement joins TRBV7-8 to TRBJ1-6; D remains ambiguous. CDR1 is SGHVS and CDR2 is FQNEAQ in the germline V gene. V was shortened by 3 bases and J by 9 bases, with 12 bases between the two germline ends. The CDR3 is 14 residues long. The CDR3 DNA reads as TGTGCCAGCAGCTTTAGGGAGTCGGGTTCACCCCTCCACTTT. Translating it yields CASSFRESGSPLHF.

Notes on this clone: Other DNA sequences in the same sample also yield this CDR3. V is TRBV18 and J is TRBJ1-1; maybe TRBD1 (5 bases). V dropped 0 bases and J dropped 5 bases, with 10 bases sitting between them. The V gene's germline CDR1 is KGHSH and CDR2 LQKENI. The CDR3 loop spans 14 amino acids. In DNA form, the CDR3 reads TGTGCCAGCTCACCACCGCCAGGGAGAACTGAAGCTTTCTTT. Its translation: CASSPPPGRTEAFF.

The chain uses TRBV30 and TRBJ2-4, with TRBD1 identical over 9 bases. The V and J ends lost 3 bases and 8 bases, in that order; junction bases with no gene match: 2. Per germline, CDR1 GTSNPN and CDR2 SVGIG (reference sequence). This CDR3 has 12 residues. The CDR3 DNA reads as TGTGCCTGGAGCCGGGACAGGGACATTCAGTACTTC. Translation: CAWSRDRDIQYF.

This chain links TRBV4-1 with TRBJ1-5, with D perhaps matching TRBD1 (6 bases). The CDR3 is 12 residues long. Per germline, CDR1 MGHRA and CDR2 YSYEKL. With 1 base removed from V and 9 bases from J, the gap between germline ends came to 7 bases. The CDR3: CASSQGGRPQHF. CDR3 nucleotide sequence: TGCGCCAGCAGCCAAGGGGGGCGGCCCCAGCATTTT.

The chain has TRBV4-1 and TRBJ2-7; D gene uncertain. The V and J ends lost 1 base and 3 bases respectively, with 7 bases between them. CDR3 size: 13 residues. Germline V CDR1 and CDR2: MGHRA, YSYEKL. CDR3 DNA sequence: TGCGCCAGCAGCCAAGCAGGAGTCTACGAGCAGTACTTC. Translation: CASSQAGVYEQYF.

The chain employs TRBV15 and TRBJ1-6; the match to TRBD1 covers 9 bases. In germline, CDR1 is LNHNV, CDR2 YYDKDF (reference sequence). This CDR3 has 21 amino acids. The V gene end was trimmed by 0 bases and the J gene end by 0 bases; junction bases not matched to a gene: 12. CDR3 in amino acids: CATSRDIGAGQGSSYNSPLHF. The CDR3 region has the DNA TGTGCCACCAGCAGAGATATCGGGGCTGGACAGGGGAGCTCCTATAATTCACCCCTCCACTTT.